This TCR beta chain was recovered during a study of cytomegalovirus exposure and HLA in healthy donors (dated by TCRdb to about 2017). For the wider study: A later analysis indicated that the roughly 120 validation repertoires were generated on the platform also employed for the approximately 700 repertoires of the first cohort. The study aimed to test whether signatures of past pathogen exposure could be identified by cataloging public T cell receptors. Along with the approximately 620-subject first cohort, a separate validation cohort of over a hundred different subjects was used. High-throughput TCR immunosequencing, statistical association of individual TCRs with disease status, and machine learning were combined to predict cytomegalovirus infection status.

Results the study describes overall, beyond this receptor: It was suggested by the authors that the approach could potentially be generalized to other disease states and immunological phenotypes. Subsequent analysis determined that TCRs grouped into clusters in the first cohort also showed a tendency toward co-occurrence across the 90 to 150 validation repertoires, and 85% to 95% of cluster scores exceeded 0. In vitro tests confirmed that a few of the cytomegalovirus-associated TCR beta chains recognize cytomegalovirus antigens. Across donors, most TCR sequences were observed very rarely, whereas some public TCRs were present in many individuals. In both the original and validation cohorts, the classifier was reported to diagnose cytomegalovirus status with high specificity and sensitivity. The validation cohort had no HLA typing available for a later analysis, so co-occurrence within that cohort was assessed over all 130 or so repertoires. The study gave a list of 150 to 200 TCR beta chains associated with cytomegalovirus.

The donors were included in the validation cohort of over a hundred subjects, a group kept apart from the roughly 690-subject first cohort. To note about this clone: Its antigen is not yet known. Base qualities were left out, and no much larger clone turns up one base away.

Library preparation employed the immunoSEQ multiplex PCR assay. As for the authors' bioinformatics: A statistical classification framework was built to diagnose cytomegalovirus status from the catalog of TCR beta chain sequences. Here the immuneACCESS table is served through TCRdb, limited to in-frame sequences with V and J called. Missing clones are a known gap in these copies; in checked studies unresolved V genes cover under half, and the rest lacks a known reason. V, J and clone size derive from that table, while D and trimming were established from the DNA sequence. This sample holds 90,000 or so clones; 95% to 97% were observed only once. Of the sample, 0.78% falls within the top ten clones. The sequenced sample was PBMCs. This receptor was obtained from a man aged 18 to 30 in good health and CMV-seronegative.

CDR3 loop: CASSFLQGGVEAFF. Read as DNA, the sequence is TGCGCCAGCAGCTTCTTACAGGGGGGTGTTGAAGCTTTCTTT. This sequence uses TRBV5-1 and TRBJ1-1; 8 junctional bases match TRBD1. Trimmed from V: 2 bases; trimmed from J: 7 bases; junction bases lacking a gene match: 7. From the germline V gene, CDR1 is SGHRS and CDR2 is YFSETQ. The CDR3 starts with the cysteine, ends with the phenylalanine, and has 14 residues. The kept DNA is CDR3 alone, 42 bases in frame from the first base. Where the CDR3 stops, the reference TRBV5-1 and TRBJ1-1 genes take over; the full variable domain is KAGVTQTPRYLIKTRGQQVTLSCSPISGHRSVSWYQQTPGQGLQFLFEYFSETQRNKGNFPGRFSGRQFSNSRSEMNVSTLELGDSALYLCASSFLQGGVEAFFGQGTRLTVV.